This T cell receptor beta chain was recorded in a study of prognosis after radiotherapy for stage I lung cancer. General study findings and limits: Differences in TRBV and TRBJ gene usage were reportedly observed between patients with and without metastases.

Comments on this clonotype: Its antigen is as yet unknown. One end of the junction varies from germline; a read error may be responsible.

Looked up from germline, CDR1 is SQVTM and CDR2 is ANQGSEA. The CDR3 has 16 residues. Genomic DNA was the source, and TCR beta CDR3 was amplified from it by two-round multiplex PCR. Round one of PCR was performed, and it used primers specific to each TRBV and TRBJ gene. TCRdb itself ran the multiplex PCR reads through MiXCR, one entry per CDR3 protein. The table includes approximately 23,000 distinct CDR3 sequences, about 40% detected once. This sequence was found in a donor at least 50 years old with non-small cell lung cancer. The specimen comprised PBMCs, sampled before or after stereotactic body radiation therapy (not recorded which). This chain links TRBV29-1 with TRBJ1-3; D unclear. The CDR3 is CSVVVVRGFSGNTIYF. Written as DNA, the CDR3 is TGCAGCGTTGTGGTAGTACGAGGATTTTCTGGAAACACCATATATTTC.